The clone carrying this TCR beta chain was recorded a few times. Germline V gene lookup returns CDR1 MNHEY and CDR2 SMNVEV (reference sequence). The CDR3 loop spans 12 amino acids. V was cut by 6 bases and J by 4 bases, with 9 bases left in between. The PCR was carried out with 60 Vbeta primers and 13 Jbeta primers. Here immunoSEQ multiplex PCR was the method, and the copy in TCRdb shows in-frame clones only, minus some. The table has more than 130,000 clones, about three quarters seen once. These data originate in a study of cytomegalovirus exposure and HLA in healthy donors. This TCR was sampled from a human donor in good health. The chain carries TRBV27 and TRBJ1-1; D gene unclear. Material for sequencing was PBMCs. The CDR3 reads CASSLRGTEAFF. The CDR3 DNA follows: TGTGCCAGCAGCCTTCGGGGCACTGAAGCTTTCTTT.